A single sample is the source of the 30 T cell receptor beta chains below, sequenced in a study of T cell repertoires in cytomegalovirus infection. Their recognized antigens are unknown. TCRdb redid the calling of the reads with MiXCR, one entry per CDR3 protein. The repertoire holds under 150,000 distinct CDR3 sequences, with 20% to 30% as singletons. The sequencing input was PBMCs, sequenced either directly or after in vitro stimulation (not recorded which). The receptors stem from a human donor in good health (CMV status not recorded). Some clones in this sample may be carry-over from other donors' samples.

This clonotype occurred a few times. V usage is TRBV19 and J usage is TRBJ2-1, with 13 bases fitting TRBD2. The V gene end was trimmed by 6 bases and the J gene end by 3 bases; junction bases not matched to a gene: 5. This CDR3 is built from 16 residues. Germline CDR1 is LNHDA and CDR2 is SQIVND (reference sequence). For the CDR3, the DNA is TGTGCCAGTAGGACTAGCGGGAGGCTCCTCTACAATGAGCAGTTCTTC. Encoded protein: CASRTSGRLLYNEQFF.

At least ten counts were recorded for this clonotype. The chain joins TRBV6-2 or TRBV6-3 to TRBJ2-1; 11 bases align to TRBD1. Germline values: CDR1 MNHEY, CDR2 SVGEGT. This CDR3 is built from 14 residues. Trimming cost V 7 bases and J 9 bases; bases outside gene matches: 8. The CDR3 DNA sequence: TGTGCCAGCACCCAATCCGGGACAGGGGGTGAGCAGTTCTTC. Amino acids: CASTQSGTGGEQFF.

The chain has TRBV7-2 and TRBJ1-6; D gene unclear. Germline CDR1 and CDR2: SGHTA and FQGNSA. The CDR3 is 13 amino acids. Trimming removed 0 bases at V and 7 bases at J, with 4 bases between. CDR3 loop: CASSLAGNSPLHF. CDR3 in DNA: TGTGCCAGCAGCTTAGCTGGGAATTCACCCCTCCACTTT.

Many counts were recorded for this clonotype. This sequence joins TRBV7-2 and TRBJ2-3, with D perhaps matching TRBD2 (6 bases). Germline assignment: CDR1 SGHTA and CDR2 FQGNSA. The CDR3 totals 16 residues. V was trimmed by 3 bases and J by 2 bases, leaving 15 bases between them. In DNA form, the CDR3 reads TGTGCCAGCAGCTTGGGACTCACCCCCTACACAGATACGCAGTATTTT. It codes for CASSLGLTPYTDTQYF.

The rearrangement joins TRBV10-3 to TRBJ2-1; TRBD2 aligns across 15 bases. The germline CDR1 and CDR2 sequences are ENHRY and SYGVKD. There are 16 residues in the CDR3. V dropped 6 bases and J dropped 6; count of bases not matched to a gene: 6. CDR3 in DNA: TGTGCCATCAGGGACGGGACTAGCGGGAGGCTCAATGAGCAGTTCTTC. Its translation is CAIRDGTSGRLNEQFF.

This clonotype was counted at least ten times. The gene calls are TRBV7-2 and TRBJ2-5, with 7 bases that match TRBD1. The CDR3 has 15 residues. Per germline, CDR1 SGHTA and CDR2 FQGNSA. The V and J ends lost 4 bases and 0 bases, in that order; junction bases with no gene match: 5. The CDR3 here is CASSSYTGDQETQYF. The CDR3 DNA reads TGTGCCAGCAGCTCATATACAGGGGACCAAGAGACCCAGTACTTC. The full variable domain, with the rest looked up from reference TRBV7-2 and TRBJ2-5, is GAGVSQSPSNKVTEKGKDVELRCDPISGHTALYWYRQSLGQGLEFLIYFQGNSAPDKSGLPSDRFSAERTGGSVSTLTIQRTQQEDSAVYLCASSSYTGDQETQYFGPGTRLLVL.

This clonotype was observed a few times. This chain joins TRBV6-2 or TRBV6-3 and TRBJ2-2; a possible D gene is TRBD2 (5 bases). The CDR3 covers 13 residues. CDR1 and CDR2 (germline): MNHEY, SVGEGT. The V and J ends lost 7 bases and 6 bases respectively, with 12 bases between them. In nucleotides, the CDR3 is TGTGCCAGCAAACTTAGCGTCCCCGGGGAGCTGTTTTTT. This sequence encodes CASKLSVPGELFF.

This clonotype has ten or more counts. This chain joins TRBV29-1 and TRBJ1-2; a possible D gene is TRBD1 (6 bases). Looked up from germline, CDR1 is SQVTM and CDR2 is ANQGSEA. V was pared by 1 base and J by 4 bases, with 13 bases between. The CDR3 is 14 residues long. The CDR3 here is CSVEGTAHSYGYTF. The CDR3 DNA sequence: TGCAGCGTTGAAGGGACAGCCCATAGCTATGGCTACACCTTC.

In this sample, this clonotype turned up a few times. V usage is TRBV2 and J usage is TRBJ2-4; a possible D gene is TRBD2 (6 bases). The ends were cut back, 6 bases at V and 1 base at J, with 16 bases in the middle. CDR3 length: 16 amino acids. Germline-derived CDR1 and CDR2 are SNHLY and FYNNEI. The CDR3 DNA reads TGTGCCAGCAGAGGGACGGGGGTTGGTGCCAAAAACATTCAGTACTTC. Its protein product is CASRGTGVGAKNIQYF.

CDR3 protein: CASGIPRVGYYGYTF. The CDR3 region has the DNA TGTGCCAGTGGGATCCCCAGGGTTGGCTACTATGGCTACACCTTC. This sequence joins TRBV19 and TRBJ1-2; D is perhaps TRBD1 (5 bases). Germline-derived CDR1 and CDR2 are LNHDA and SQIVND (reference sequence). V was shortened by 8 bases and J by 3 bases, with 19 bases between the two germline ends. CDR3 length: 15 amino acids.

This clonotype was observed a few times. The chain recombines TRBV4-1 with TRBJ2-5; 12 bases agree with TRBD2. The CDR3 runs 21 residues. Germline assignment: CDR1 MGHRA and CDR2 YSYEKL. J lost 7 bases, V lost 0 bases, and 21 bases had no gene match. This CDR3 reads CASSQESKASGRADLKLTQYF. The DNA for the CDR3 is TGCGCCAGCAGCCAAGAATCGAAGGCTAGCGGGAGGGCCGATTTGAAGTTGACCCAGTACTTC.

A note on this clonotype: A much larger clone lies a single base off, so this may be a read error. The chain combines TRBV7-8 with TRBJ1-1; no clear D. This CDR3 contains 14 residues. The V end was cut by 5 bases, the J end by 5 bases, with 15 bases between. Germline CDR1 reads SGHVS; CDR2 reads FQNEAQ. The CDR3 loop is CASSLERAVTEAFF. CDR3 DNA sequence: TGTGCCAGCAGCCTAGAGAGGGCGGTAACTGAAGCTTTCTTT. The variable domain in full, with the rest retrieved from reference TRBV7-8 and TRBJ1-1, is GAGVSQSPRYKVAKRGQDVALRCDPISGHVSLFWYQQALGQGPEFLTYFQNEAQLDKSGLPSDRFFAERPEGSVSTLKIQRTQQEDSAVYLCASSLERAVTEAFFGQGTRLTVV.

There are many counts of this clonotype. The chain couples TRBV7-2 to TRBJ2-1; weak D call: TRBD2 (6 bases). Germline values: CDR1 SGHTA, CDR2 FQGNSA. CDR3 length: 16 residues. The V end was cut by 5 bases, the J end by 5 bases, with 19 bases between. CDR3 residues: CASSPSLSGLDNEQFF. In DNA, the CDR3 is TGTGCCAGCAGCCCCTCGCTCAGCGGGCTAGACAATGAGCAGTTCTTC.

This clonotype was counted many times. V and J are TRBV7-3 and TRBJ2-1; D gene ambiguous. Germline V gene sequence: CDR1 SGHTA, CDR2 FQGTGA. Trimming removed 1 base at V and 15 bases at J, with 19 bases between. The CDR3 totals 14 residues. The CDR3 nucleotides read TGTGCCAGCAGCTTAATGAGTTCTGGCGGAGAAAGGTTCTTC. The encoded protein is CASSLMSSGGERFF.

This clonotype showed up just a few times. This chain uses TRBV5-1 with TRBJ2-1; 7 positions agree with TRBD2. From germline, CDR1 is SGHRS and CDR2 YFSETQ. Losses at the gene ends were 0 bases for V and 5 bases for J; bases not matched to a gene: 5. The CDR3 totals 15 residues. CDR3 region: CASSLDGRTDNEQFF. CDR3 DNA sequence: TGCGCCAGCAGCTTGGACGGGAGGACCGACAATGAGCAGTTCTTC.

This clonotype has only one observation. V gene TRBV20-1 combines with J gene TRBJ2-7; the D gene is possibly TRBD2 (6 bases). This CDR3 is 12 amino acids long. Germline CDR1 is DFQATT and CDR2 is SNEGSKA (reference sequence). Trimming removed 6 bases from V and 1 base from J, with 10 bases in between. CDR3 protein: CSAHGGSYEQYF. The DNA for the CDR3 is TGCAGTGCACACGGGGGATCCTACGAGCAGTACTTC.

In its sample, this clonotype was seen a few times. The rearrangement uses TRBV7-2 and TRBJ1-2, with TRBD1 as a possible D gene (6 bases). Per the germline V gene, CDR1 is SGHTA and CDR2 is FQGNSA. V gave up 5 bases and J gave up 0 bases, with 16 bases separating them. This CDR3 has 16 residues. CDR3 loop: CASSPPNGGTNYGYTF. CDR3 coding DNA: TGTGCCAGCAGCCCCCCCAATGGGGGCACTAACTATGGCTACACCTTC.

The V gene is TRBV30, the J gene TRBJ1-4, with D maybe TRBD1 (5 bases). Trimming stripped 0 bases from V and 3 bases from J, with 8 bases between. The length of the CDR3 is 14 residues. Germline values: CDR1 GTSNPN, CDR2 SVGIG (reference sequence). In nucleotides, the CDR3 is TGTGCCTGGAGTGTGGGGGGTTCTAATGAAAAACTGTTTTTT. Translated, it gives CAWSVGGSNEKLFF.

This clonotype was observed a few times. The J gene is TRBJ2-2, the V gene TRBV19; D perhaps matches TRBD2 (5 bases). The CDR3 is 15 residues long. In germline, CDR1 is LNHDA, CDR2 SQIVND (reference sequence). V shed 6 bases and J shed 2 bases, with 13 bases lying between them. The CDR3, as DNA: TGTGCCAGTAGCGTAAGGACGGGAAACACCGGGGAGCTGTTTTTT. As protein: CASSVRTGNTGELFF.

This chain's CDR3 is CASRRGQGANEQFF. The DNA for the CDR3 is TGTGCCAGCAGGAGGGGACAGGGGGCGAATGAGCAGTTCTTC. The rearrangement joins TRBV7-2 to TRBJ2-1, with TRBD1 matching over 12 bases. Per the germline V gene, CDR1 is SGHTA and CDR2 is FQGNSA. The V and J ends lost 6 bases and 7 bases, in that order; junction bases with no gene match: 4. The CDR3 is 14 amino acids.

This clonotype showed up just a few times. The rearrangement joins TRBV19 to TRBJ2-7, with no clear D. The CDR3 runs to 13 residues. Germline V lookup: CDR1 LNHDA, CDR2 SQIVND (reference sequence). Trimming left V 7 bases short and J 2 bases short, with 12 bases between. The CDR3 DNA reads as TGTGCCAGTAACAGTGGCAGCACCTACGAGCAGTACTTC. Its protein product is CASNSGSTYEQYF.

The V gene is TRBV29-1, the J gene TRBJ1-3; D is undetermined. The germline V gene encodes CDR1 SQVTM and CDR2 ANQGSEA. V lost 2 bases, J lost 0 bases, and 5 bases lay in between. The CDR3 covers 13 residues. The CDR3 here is CSVENPSGNTIYF. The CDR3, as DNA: TGCAGCGTTGAAAATCCCTCTGGAAACACCATATATTTT.

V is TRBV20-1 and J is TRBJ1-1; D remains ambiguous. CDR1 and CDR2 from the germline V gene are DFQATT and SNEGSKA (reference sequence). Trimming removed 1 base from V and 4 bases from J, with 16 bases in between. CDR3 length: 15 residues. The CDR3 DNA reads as TGCAGTGCTAGAGTAAGTGAAGGGTTCGGCACTGAAGCTTTCTTT. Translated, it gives CSARVSEGFGTEAFF.

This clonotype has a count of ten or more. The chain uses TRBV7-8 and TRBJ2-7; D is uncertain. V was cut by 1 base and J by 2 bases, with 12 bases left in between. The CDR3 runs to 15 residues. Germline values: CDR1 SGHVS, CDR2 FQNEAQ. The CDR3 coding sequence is TGTGCCAGCAGCTTAGAGCCGGCTCGTCCCTACGAGCAGTACTTC. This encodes CASSLEPARPYEQYF.

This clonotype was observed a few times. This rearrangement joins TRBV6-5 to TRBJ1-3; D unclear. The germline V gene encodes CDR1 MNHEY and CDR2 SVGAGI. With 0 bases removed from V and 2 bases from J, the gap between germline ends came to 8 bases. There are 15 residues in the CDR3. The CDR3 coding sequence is TGTGCCAGCAGTTACTCTCTCGGCCCTGGAAACACCATATATTTT. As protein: CASSYSLGPGNTIYF.

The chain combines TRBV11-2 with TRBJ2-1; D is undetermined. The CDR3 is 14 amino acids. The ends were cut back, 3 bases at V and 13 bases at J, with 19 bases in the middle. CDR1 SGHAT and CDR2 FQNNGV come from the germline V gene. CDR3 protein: CASSFPGSSRSQFF. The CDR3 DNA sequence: TGTGCCAGCAGCTTCCCAGGATCGAGTCGTAGTCAGTTCTTC.

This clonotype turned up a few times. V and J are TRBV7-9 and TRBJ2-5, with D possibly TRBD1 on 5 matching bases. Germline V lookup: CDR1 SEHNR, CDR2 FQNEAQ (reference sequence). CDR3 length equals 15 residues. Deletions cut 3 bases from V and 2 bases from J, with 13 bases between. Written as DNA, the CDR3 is TGTGCCAGCAGCTTGTTAGCAGGGAATCAAGAGACCCAGTACTTC. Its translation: CASSLLAGNQETQYF.

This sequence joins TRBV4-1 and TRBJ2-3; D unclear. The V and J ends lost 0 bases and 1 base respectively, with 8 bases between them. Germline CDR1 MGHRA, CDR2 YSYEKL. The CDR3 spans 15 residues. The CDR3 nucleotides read TGCGCCAGCAGCCAAGATAGCCCAGGCACAGATACGCAGTATTTT. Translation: CASSQDSPGTDTQYF.

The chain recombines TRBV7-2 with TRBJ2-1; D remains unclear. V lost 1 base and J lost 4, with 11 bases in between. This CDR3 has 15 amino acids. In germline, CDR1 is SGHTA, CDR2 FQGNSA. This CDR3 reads CASSLDESLYNEQFF. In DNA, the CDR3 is TGTGCCAGCAGCTTAGATGAGAGCTTGTACAATGAGCAGTTCTTC. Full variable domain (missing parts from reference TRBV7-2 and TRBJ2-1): GAGVSQSPSNKVTEKGKDVELRCDPISGHTALYWYRQSLGQGLEFLIYFQGNSAPDKSGLPSDRFSAERTGGSVSTLTIQRTQQEDSAVYLCASSLDESLYNEQFFGPGTRLTVL.

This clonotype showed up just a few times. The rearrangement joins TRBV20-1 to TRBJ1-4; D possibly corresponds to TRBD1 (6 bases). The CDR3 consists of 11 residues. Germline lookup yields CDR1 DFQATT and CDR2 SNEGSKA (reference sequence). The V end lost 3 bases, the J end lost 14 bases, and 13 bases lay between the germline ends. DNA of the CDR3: TGCAGTGCTAGGGGGGCGGCAGGTCTGTTTTTT. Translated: CSARGAAGLFF.